Following are 26 T cell receptor beta chains from one sample sequenced in a study of T cells in localized non-small cell lung cancer. Clones were sequenced by immunoSEQ multiplex PCR, and TCRdb holds only the in-frame ones, with some missing. This sample has approximately 11,000 clones, with less than 35% found just once. This material consisted of lung tumor tissue, taken before any cancer treatment. The source is a man aged 40-75 years with stage I lung adenocarcinoma.

This clone was seen at least ten times. The V call is TRBV4-1, the J call TRBJ2-2, with D possibly matching TRBD2 (6 bases). CDR1 is MGHRA, CDR2 YSYEKL, per germline. With 0 bases removed from V and 9 bases from J, the gap between germline ends came to 14 bases. The CDR3 extends over 15 amino acids. The CDR3 coding sequence is TGCGCCAGCAGCCAAGATAGCCGGGGGACGAGGGAGCTGTTTTTT. This sequence encodes CASSQDSRGTRELFF.

The gene calls are TRBV11-3 and TRBJ2-5; 8 bases match TRBD2. This CDR3 contains 17 residues. Looked up from germline, CDR1 is SGHNT and CDR2 is YENEEA. V was clipped by 7 bases and J by 5 bases; unmatched bases: 18. The CDR3 loop is CASTPGFPGGDYETQYF. The CDR3 bases are TGTGCCAGCACCCCTGGTTTCCCGGGGGGGGACTACGAGACCCAGTACTTC.

This clone was found a few times. This chain uses TRBV9 with TRBJ1-2; D perhaps matches TRBD1 (6 bases). Germline loops: CDR1 SGDLS, CDR2 YYNGEE. The CDR3 contains 17 residues. V was shortened by 5 bases and J by 8 bases, with 28 bases between the two germline ends. In DNA form, the CDR3 reads TGTGCCAGCAGTGTACTAAAAGGACAGTCCGCTACCTTCGGCTACACCTTC. Translating it yields CASSVLKGQSATFGYTF.

The V and J genes are TRBV29-1 and TRBJ1-3; D is possibly TRBD1 (5 bases). Germline CDR1 and CDR2: SQVTM and ANQGSEA. V lost 4 bases and J 5 bases, leaving 9 bases between the germline ends. CDR3 length: 12 amino acids. The CDR3 is CSVAGGRNTIYF. The CDR3, as DNA: TGCAGCGTTGCCGGGGGAAGAAACACCATATATTTT.

The gene calls are TRBV18 and TRBJ1-5, with D uncertain. V lost 3 bases and J lost 3, with 12 bases in between. Germline V lookup: CDR1 KGHSH, CDR2 LQKENI. This CDR3 comprises 15 residues. The DNA for the CDR3 is TGTGCCAGCTCACCGAACAGTTCCCCCAATCAGCCCCAGCATTTT. Its protein is CASSPNSSPNQPQHF.

This sequence joins TRBV29-1 and TRBJ1-1, with D maybe TRBD1 (6 bases). The CDR3 contains 13 residues. CDR1 is SQVTM, CDR2 ANQGSEA, per germline. V was cut by 5 bases and J by 11 bases, with 21 bases left in between. In DNA, the CDR3 is TGCAGCGTTCCCGGGGTGGTAAGGGGGGAGGCTTTCTTT. This encodes CSVPGVVRGEAFF.

The rearrangement links TRBV5-1 to TRBJ1-1; tentative D call: TRBD1 (5 bases). Deletions cut 5 bases from V and 5 bases from J, with 22 bases between. The CDR3 sequence is 16 residues long. Germline-derived CDR1 and CDR2 are SGHRS and YFSETQ. The CDR3 region is CASSFQGVGRVTEAFF. The CDR3 DNA follows: TGCGCCAGCAGTTTTCAGGGTGTTGGAAGGGTTACTGAAGCTTTCTTT.

This clone was counted between two and nine times. This chain links TRBV9 with TRBJ2-7; D gene ambiguous. Germline lookup yields CDR1 SGDLS and CDR2 YYNGEE. V lost 3 bases to trimming and J lost 5 bases, with 12 bases between them. The CDR3 contains 13 residues. CDR3 nucleotides: TGTGCCAGCAGCGGACTCGACCTTAACGAGCAGTACTTC. Translation: CASSGLDLNEQYF.

J is TRBJ1-5 and V is TRBV29-1, with 11 bases aligning to TRBD1. Per germline, CDR1 SQVTM and CDR2 ANQGSEA. Unmatched junction bases numbered 8, after V lost 6 bases and J lost 4 bases. The length of the CDR3 is 15 residues. CDR3 protein: CSVTGTGGVNQPQHF. Here the CDR3 DNA reads TGCAGCGTGACCGGGACAGGGGGAGTTAATCAGCCCCAGCATTTT.

In DNA, the CDR3 is TGTGCCAGCAGCTTTGGTGTAGGGAACACTGAAGCTTTCTTT. The encoded protein is CASSFGVGNTEAFF. The chain uses TRBV11-3 and TRBJ1-1; no firm D call. The CDR3 totals 14 residues. Germline V lookup: CDR1 SGHNT, CDR2 YENEEA. The V gene lost 3 bases and the J gene lost 1 base, with 9 bases spanning the gap.

This chain joins TRBV5-1 and TRBJ1-3; possible D gene TRBD1, 6 bases. There are 18 residues in the CDR3. From germline, CDR1 is SGHRS and CDR2 YFSETQ. The V gene lost 1 base and the J gene lost 0 bases, with 17 bases spanning the gap. Here the CDR3 DNA reads TGCGCCAGCAGCTTGTCCCCGTCGGGGGCCCACTCTGGAAACACCATATATTTT. Amino acid sequence: CASSLSPSGAHSGNTIYF.

This sequence joins TRBV4-1 and TRBJ1-1; a possible D gene is TRBD1 (6 bases). CDR3 length: 16 amino acids. Germline V gene sequence: CDR1 MGHRA, CDR2 YSYEKL. Between the trimmed V and J ends, which lost 1 base and 0 bases, there was a span of 12 bases. CDR3 sequence reads: CASSQGQVPLNTEAFF. In nucleotides, the CDR3 is TGCGCCAGCAGCCAAGGACAGGTACCCCTGAACACTGAAGCTTTCTTT.

The chain joins TRBV11-3 to TRBJ2-7; 7 bases align to TRBD1. Germline V CDR1 and CDR2: SGHNT, YENEEA. The CDR3 is 17 residues long. The V segment lost 2 bases and the J segment 1 base; nucleotides outside the gene matches: 11. The DNA of the CDR3 is TGTGCCAGCAGCTTACGAACTGGGACAGTGGGATCCTACGAGCAGTACTTC. Translation: CASSLRTGTVGSYEQYF.

The V and J genes are TRBV29-1 and TRBJ2-1; tentative D call: TRBD1 (6 bases). Germline V lookup: CDR1 SQVTM, CDR2 ANQGSEA. The CDR3 runs to 13 residues. Trimming removed 4 bases from V and 10 bases from J, with 17 bases in between. CDR3 in amino acids: CSVGYGGFYEQFF. The CDR3 coding sequence is TGCAGCGTTGGATATGGGGGCTTTTACGAGCAGTTCTTC.

V usage is TRBV19 and J usage is TRBJ1-6; D unclear. Germline V gives CDR1 LNHDA, CDR2 SQIVND (reference sequence). There are 16 residues in the CDR3. With 2 bases removed from V and 10 bases from J, the gap between germline ends came to 18 bases. CDR3 in amino acids: CASSISFAQSYSPLHF. In DNA form, the CDR3 reads TGTGCCAGTAGTATATCGTTCGCACAGTCCTACTCACCCCTCCACTTT.

The chain uses TRBV5-1 and TRBJ2-2; perhaps TRBD1 as D (6 bases). The V end lost 0 bases, the J end lost 5 bases, and 11 bases lay between the germline ends. The CDR3 spans 15 residues. Germline values: CDR1 SGHRS, CDR2 YFSETQ. CDR3 DNA sequence: TGCGCCAGCAGCTTGGGGGACACCCGAACCGGGGAGCTGTTTTTT. It yields the protein CASSLGDTRTGELFF.

This clone was counted a few times. The J gene is TRBJ1-6, the V gene TRBV11-3; D is unresolved. This CDR3 contains 14 residues. The V gene's germline CDR1 is SGHNT and CDR2 YENEEA. Trimming removed 4 bases at V and 13 bases at J, with 17 bases between. CDR3 nucleotides: TGTGCCAGCAGCTCGAAGCGGGCCCTTGGGCCCCTCCACTTT. Translated: CASSSKRALGPLHF.

The genes are TRBV29-1 and TRBJ2-1, with 8 bases matching TRBD1. CDR1 and CDR2 (germline): SQVTM, ANQGSEA. With V trimmed by 4 bases and J by 7 bases, 3 bases remained unmatched. This CDR3 is built from 12 residues. CDR3 sequence (DNA): TGCAGCGTTGGACAGGGGCGGAATGAGCAGTTCTTC. As protein: CSVGQGRNEQFF.

This clone has more than one count but fewer than ten. This chain links TRBV19 with TRBJ1-2, with a tentative D call TRBD1 (6 bases). Deletions cut 5 bases from V and 3 bases from J, with 10 bases between. The CDR3 is 13 residues long. Germline V gene lookup returns CDR1 LNHDA and CDR2 SQIVND (reference sequence). The CDR3 sequence is CASSGQGHYGYTF. CDR3 bases: TGTGCCAGTAGTGGGCAGGGGCACTATGGCTACACCTTC. The full variable domain, completed using reference TRBV19 and TRBJ1-2, is DGGITQSPKYLFRKEGQNVTLSCEQNLNHDAMYWYRQDPGQGLRLIYYSQIVNDFQKGDIAEGYSVSREKKESFPLTVTSAQKNPTAFYLCASSGQGHYGYTFGSGTRLTVV.

The table lists this clone with many counts. The CDR3 loop reads CASSPTGLAWYEQYF. In nucleotides, the CDR3 is TGTGCCAGCAGCCCGACGGGACTAGCGTGGTACGAGCAGTACTTC. V and J are TRBV11-3 and TRBJ2-7; 10 nucleotides match TRBD2. J lost 4 bases, V lost 5 bases, and 8 bases had no gene match. The germline gives CDR1 SGHNT, CDR2 YENEEA. This CDR3 spans 15 amino acids.

This chain uses TRBV6-8 with TRBJ1-2; maybe TRBD1 (5 bases). The CDR3 is 18 amino acids. Germline V lookup: CDR1 MNHGY, CDR2 SAAAGT. The V and J ends lost 0 bases and 5 bases respectively, with 22 bases between them. The CDR3 is CASSYSVPGQDTIYGYTF. The CDR3 region has the DNA TGTGCCAGCAGTTACTCGGTTCCAGGGCAAGATACGATTTATGGCTACACCTTC.

The rearrangement uses TRBV2 and TRBJ1-5, with 7 bases identical to TRBD1. CDR1 is SNHLY, CDR2 FYNNEI, per germline. Trimming took 6 bases from V and 6 from J; bases not matched to a gene: 11. The CDR3 has 15 residues. CDR3: CASRRDRAEVQPQHF. CDR3 nucleotide sequence: TGTGCCAGCAGGCGCGACAGGGCGGAGGTTCAGCCCCAGCATTTT.

This clone is medium-sized. The chain combines TRBV18 with TRBJ1-1; 11 bases align to TRBD1. The length of the CDR3 is 17 residues. The germline CDR1 and CDR2 sequences are KGHSH and LQKENI. V shed 5 bases and J 6 bases; nucleotides not matched to a gene: 14. In DNA form, the CDR3 reads TGTGCCAGCTCATCCGGACAGGGGGCAGTACGTTTAGCTGAAGCTTTCTTT. It yields the protein CASSSGQGAVRLAEAFF.

The rearrangement uses TRBV19 and TRBJ1-2, with D maybe TRBD1 (6 bases). This CDR3 region has 14 residues. Germline V gene data show CDR1 as LNHDA and CDR2 as SQIVND (reference sequence). Trimming took off 5 bases at V and 4 bases at J, with 14 bases between the two ends. The CDR3 reads CASSARTASYGYTF. The CDR3 coding sequence is TGTGCCAGTAGTGCCCGGACAGCCTCCTATGGCTACACCTTC.

This clone turned up a few times. This chain uses TRBV6-8 with TRBJ2-1, with 8 bases identical to TRBD2. Germline V gene data show CDR1 as MNHGY and CDR2 as SAAAGT. This CDR3 contains 14 residues. The trim removed 5 bases at V and 7 bases at J, leaving 7 bases unmatched. CDR3: CASSVGSGVNEQFF. The CDR3 region has the DNA TGTGCCAGCAGTGTGGGTAGCGGGGTAAATGAGCAGTTCTTC.

The chain couples TRBV10-2 to TRBJ2-1, with D unresolved. V shed 4 bases and J shed 2 bases, with 6 bases lying between them. The CDR3 spans 13 residues. Looked up from germline, CDR1 is WSHSY and CDR2 is SAAADI. The CDR3, as DNA: TGCGCCAGCAGTGTTAGCCCCTACAATGAGCAGTTCTTC. It yields the protein CASSVSPYNEQFF.